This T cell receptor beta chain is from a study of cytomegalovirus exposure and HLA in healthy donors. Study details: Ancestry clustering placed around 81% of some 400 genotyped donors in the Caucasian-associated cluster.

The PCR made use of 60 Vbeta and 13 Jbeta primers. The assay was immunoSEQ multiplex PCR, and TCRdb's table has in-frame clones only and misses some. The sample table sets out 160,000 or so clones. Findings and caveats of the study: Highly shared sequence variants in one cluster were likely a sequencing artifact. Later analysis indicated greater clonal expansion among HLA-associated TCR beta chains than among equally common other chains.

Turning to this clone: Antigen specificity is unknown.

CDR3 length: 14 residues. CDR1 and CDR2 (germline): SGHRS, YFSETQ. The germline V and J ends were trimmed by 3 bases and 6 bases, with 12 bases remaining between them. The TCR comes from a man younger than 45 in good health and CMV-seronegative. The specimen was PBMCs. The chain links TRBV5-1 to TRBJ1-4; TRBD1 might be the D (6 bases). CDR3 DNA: TGCGCCAGCAGCTCGGGACAACGAGATGAAAAACTGTTTTTT. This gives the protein CASSSGQRDEKLFF. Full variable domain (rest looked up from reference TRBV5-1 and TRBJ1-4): KAGVTQTPRYLIKTRGQQVTLSCSPISGHRSVSWYQQTPGQGLQFLFEYFSETQRNKGNFPGRFSGRQFSNSRSEMNVSTLELGDSALYLCASSSGQRDEKLFFGSGTQLSVL.